The source of this T cell receptor (beta chain) is a study of blood T cell repertoires in COVID-19. Study background: Some COVID-19 samples were acute and others convalescent; all came from the United States, Italy and Spain. Sources were T cells, B-cell-depleted T cells, or PBMCs; the material itself was cDNA or gDNA.

V lost 0 bases, J lost 4 bases, and 13 bases lay in between. The CDR3 spans 15 residues. Germline V gene data show CDR1 as SGHRS and CDR2 as YFSETQ. Original processing notes: Amplification from reference gene primers served as the basis for estimated nucleated cell counts. Sequencing was performed with immunoSEQ multiplex PCR; in TCRdb, only in-frame clones are kept and a portion is missing. The D gene and trimming were derived from the DNA, and the V and J assignments and clone size from that table. The repertoire has some 100,000 clones, 80% to 90% of them found once; the top ten carry less than 3.5%.

The chain recombines TRBV5-1 with TRBJ2-5; TRBD1 is a possible D gene (6 bases). The receptor's source is a woman in her forties or fifties who had recovered from COVID-19. Sequencing was carried out using PBMCs or T cells enriched from blood (not recorded which). This CDR3 is CASSLARGIGETQYF. CDR3 nucleotides: TGCGCCAGCAGCTTGGCTAGGGGGATCGGAGAGACCCAGTACTTC.